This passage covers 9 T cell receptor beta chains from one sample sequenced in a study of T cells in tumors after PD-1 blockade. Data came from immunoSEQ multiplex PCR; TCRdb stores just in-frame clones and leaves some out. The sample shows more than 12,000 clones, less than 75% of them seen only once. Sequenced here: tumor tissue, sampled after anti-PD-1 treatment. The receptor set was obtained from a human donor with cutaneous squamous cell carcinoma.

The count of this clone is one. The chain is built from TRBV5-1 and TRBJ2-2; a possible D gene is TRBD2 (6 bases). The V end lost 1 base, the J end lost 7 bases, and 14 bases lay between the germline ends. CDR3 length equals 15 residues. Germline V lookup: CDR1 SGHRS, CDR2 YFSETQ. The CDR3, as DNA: TGCGCCAGCAGCTTGTTCGAGCGGGTCGTCGGGGAGCTGTTTTTT. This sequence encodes CASSLFERVVGELFF.

In nucleotides, the CDR3 is TGTGCCAGCAGTTCCGGGACAGGGGCTCTTCGGATCTATGGCTACACCTTC. Its protein is CASSSGTGALRIYGYTF. The gene calls are TRBV27 and TRBJ1-2; 10 nucleotides match TRBD1. J was trimmed by 4 bases and V by 4 bases; bases with no gene match: 12. Germline values: CDR1 MNHEY, CDR2 SMNVEV (reference sequence). The CDR3 runs 17 residues.

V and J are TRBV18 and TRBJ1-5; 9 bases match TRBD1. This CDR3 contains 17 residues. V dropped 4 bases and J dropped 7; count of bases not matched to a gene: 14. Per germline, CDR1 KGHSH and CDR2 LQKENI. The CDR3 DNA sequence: TGTGCCAGCTCACTCATAGACAGGGGGGGACGTCGACAGCCCCAGCATTTT. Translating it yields CASSLIDRGGRRQPQHF.

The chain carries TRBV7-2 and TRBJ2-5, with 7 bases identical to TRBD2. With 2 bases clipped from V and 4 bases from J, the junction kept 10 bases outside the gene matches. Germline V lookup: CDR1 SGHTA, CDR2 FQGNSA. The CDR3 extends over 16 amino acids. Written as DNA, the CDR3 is TGTGCCAGCAGCTTAAGGGCTGGCGGGGGTAGAGAGACCCAGTACTTC. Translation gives CASSLRAGGGRETQYF.

CDR3 sequence reads: CATSTDRGPYEQYF. The CDR3 DNA reads as TGTGCCACCAGTACGGACAGGGGGCCGTACGAGCAGTACTTC. The gene calls are TRBV15 and TRBJ2-7, with 11 bases identical to TRBD1. V was pared by 6 bases and J by 4 bases, with 5 bases of the junction left unmatched. Looked up from germline, CDR1 is LNHNV and CDR2 is YYDKDF (reference sequence). The CDR3 loop spans 14 amino acids.

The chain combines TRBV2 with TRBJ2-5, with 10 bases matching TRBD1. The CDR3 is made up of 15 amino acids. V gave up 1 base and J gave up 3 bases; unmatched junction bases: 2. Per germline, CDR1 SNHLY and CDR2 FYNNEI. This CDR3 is CASSEGGQGKETQYF. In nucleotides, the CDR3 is TGTGCCAGCAGTGAAGGGGGACAGGGGAAAGAGACCCAGTACTTC.

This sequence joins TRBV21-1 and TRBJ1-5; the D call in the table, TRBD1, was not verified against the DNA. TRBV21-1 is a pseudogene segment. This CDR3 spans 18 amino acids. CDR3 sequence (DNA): TGTGCCAGCAGCAAAGTATGCAGGGCCCATTATAGCAATCAGCCCCAGCATTTT. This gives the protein CASSKVCRAHYSNQPQHF.

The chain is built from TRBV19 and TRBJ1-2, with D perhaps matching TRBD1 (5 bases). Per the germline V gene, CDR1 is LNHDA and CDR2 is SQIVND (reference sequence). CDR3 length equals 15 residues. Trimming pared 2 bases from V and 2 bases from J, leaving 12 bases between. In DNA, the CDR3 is TGTGCCAGTAGTATATTGAACCGGGACAACTATGGCTACACCTTC. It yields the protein CASSILNRDNYGYTF.

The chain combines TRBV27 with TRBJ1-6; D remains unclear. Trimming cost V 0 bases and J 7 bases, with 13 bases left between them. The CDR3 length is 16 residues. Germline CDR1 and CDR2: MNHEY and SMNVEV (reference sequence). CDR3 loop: CASSLSGHLGNSPLHF. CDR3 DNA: TGTGCCAGCAGTTTATCAGGTCACCTGGGGAATTCACCCCTCCACTTT.